A selection of T cell receptor beta chains follows, all from one sample in a study of shared clonotypes between healthy human individuals. Using immunoSEQ multiplex PCR, the repertoire was profiled, and TCRdb retains in-frame clones only, with some absent. This table has a few million clones, 90% to 95% appearing once. Sequencing input: naive CD4+ T cells from PBMCs. These receptors came from a young man in good health. Some clones in this sample may be carry-over from other donors' samples. The CDR3 runs from the conserved cysteine through the conserved F or W. Fields, in order: clone size, J gene, V gene, D gene, CDR3 DNA, CDR3 protein. The D gene is left open where the match is weak. For some rows the clone size is stated as once, few or many, or as a class when expanded; others skip it.

NA TRBJ2-1 TRBV28 TRBD2 TGTGCCAGCGACGTGGCTAGCGGGAGGCCCTACAATGAGCAGTTCTTC CASDVASGRPYNEQFF
NA TRBJ1-1 TRBV4-2 NA TGTGCCAGCAGCCAAGAGTGGAGAGGAGAGGGAGCTTTCTTT CASSQEWRGEGAFF
NA TRBJ2-1 TRBV5-1 TRBD2 TGCGCCAGCAGCTTGGTTTTAGCGGGAGACAATGAGCAGTTCTTC CASSLVLAGDNEQFF
few TRBJ1-2 TRBV7-8 NA TGTGCCAGCAGCCCACAGGAGAACTATGGCTACACCTTC CASSPQENYGYTF
NA TRBJ2-1 TRBV9 NA TGTGCCAGCAGCGTAGGCGAACTAGCAGGAGGTGAGCAGTTCTTC CASSVGELAGGEQFF
NA TRBJ1-2 TRBV18 TRBD1 TGTGCCAGCTCACCCATGACAGGGAACTCTGGCTACACCTTC CASSPMTGNSGYTF
NA TRBJ1-6 TRBV25-1 NA TGTGCCAGCAGTGAGACGGCCCTAATTAATTCACCCCTCCACTTT CASSETALINSPLHF
NA TRBJ1-2 TRBV9 TRBD1 TGTGCCAGCAGTCAACAGGGGAACTATGGCTACACCTTC CASSQQGNYGYTF
NA TRBJ2-2 TRBV5-4 NA TGTGCCAGCAGCTTGTTGGGTAGCGGTAGGACCGGGGAGCTGTTTTTT CASSLLGSGRTGELFF
few TRBJ2-5 TRBV20-1 NA TGCAGTGCTAGGGGGGGAGAGACCCAGTACTTC CSARGGETQYF
NA TRBJ2-7 TRBV7-2 NA TGTGCCAGCAGCTTAGGTCTGGCGGCCTCCTACGAGCAGTACTTC CASSLGLAASYEQYF
NA TRBJ2-7 TRBV19 NA TGTGCCAGTAGCGTAAATCGTCACCAGTACTTC CASSVNRHQYF
few TRBJ1-1 TRBV5-1 NA TGCGCCAGCAGCTGGGATTTCGGCACTGAAGCTTTCTTT CASSWDFGTEAFF
NA TRBJ1-4 TRBV2 TRBD1 TGTGCCAGCAGTGGCCGTGGCAGGGGGAATGAAAAACTGTTTTTT CASSGRGRGNEKLFF
once TRBJ2-1 TRBV19 NA TGTGCCAGTAGGCCGAGTCTGCTGGGTGAGCAGTTCTTC CASRPSLLGEQFF
NA TRBJ2-6 TRBV5-1 NA TGCGCCAGCAGCCAGGCCTCTGGGGCCAACGTCCTGACTTTC CASSQASGANVLTF
NA TRBJ2-3 TRBV11-1 NA TGTGCCAGCAGCTTTGCCCGGGACACAGATACGCAGTATTTT CASSFARDTDTQYF
NA TRBJ2-5 TRBV27 NA TGTGCCAGCAGTCAGAGAAGGGAGGAGACCCAGTACTTC CASSQRREETQYF
NA TRBJ2-7 TRBV6-5 NA TGTGCCAGCAGTTACTCGACTGTTTTCTACGAGCAGTACTTC CASSYSTVFYEQYF
NA TRBJ2-7 TRBV30 NA TGTGCCTGGAGTCTCCGTTTCGAGCAGTACTTC CAWSLRFEQYF
few TRBJ1-1 TRBV27 TRBD1 TGTGCCAGCAGTTCGGACAGGGAGAACACTGAAGCTTTCTTT CASSSDRENTEAFF
NA TRBJ1-5 TRBV5-8 TRBD1 TGTGCCAGCAGCCCAGACAGGGGACGCAATCAGCCCCAGCATTTT CASSPDRGRNQPQHF
NA TRBJ2-7 TRBV7-9 NA TGTGCCAGCAAGCCGGGCACAGGAAGGGAGCAGTACTTC CASKPGTGREQYF
NA TRBJ2-3 TRBV29-1 NA TGCAGCGTTGAAGCGGGCGGGTCAGATACGCAGTATTTT CSVEAGGSDTQYF
once TRBJ1-5 TRBV19 NA TGTGCCAGTAGCCCCCGGGTCCAAAATCAGCCCCAGCATTTT CASSPRVQNQPQHF
NA TRBJ2-2 TRBV29-1 NA TGCAGCGCTACACGCGGCGCGAACACCGGGGAGCTGTTTTTT CSATRGANTGELFF
NA TRBJ2-7 TRBV5-4 TRBD2 TGTGCCAGCAGCTTTCTAGCGGGAGATTTCCACGAGCAGTACTTC CASSFLAGDFHEQYF
NA TRBJ2-7 TRBV7-3 TRBD2 TGTGCCAGCAGCCTTGGGACTAGCGGGAGGGACGAGCAGTACTTC CASSLGTSGRDEQYF
NA TRBJ1-2 TRBV7-9 NA TGTGCCAGCAGCTTAGTGGGGGGGCCTCCCTATGGCTACACCTTC CASSLVGGPPYGYTF
NA TRBJ2-7 TRBV28 NA TGTGCCAGCAACCGGGCAGCAGTCTCCTACGAGCAGTACTTC CASNRAAVSYEQYF
NA TRBJ2-1 TRBV7-3 TRBD2 TGTGCCAGCACCCAAGTAGGTGGTAGCGGGAGTTATGAGCAGTTCTTC CASTQVGGSGSYEQFF
once TRBJ1-5 TRBV6-6 NA TGTGCCAGCAGAAACAGGATTAGCAATCAGCCCCAGCATTTT CASRNRISNQPQHF
NA TRBJ1-2 TRBV7-8 TRBD1 TGTGCCAGCAGCCCCCAGGGGGGAGGCTACACCTTC CASSPQGGGYTF
NA TRBJ1-4 TRBV6-5 NA TGTGCCAGCAGTTTGGGACAACCGGCAACTAATGAAAAACTGTTTTTT CASSLGQPATNEKLFF
NA TRBJ2-1 TRBV9 TRBD2 TGTGCCAGCAGCGTCGACAGCGGGAGGGGTGAGCAGTTCTTC CASSVDSGRGEQFF
NA TRBJ1-3 TRBV7-2 NA TGTGCCAGCAGCTCGGACTTGGGTGGCACCATATATTTT CASSSDLGGTIYF
NA TRBJ2-5 TRBV5-1 NA TGCGCCAGTGAGCGAGGGGACTCGGAGACCCAGTACTTC CASERGDSETQYF
NA TRBJ2-7 TRBV30 TRBD1 TGTGCCTGGACTTGGAAACCGGGACAGGGGAGGTACGAGCAGTACTTC CAWTWKPGQGRYEQYF
NA TRBJ2-2 TRBV6-1 NA TGTGCCAGCAGTGGATCACAGAGGACCGGGGAGCTGTTTTTT CASSGSQRTGELFF
NA TRBJ2-2 TRBV19 NA TGTGCCAGTAGGGGTGGTCTACCGGCCTGGGATCTGTTTTTT CASRGGLPAWDLFF
NA TRBJ1-3 TRBV9 NA TGTGCCAGCAGCTCCTCGGCCGGGACACCCTCTGGAAACACCATATATTTT CASSSSAGTPSGNTIYF
NA TRBJ2-5 TRBV19 NA TGTGCCAACCCGGACCGCCAGGAGACCCAGTACTTC CANPDRQETQYF
NA TRBJ2-1 TRBV30 TRBD2 TGTGCCGGCCTAGCGGGGGTCCCGGCGGAGCAGTTCTTC CAGLAGVPAEQFF
NA TRBJ2-4 TRBV7-2 NA TGTGCCAGCAGCTTAAGAGTATCCGCAGAAAACATTCAGTACTTC CASSLRVSAENIQYF
once TRBJ2-7 TRBV4-1 TRBD2 TGCGCCAGCAGCCAAGGGGCGGGAGAGTCCTACGAGCAGTACTTC CASSQGAGESYEQYF
NA TRBJ2-1 TRBV5-1 TRBD2 TGCGCCAGCAGCTTGGGGACTAGCGGGAGTTCCTACAATGAGCAGTTCTTC CASSLGTSGSSYNEQFF
few TRBJ1-5 TRBV7-3 NA TGTGCCAGCAGCTTAGAGGCCCATCAGCCCCAGCATTTT CASSLEAHQPQHF
NA TRBJ2-7 TRBV6-1 NA TGTGCCAGCAGTTCAACAGCGGACTCCTACGAGCAGTACTTC CASSSTADSYEQYF
NA TRBJ2-2 TRBV9 NA TGTGCCAGCAGCGTCACTCCCGTAGCGAACACCGGGGAGCTGTTTTTT CASSVTPVANTGELFF
NA TRBJ2-7 TRBV30 TRBD1 TGTGCCTGGAGCCCGGGACAGAGTTTCTCCTACGAGCAGTACTTC CAWSPGQSFSYEQYF